Each of the 17 T cell receptor beta chains below was sequenced from the same sample in a study of shared clonotypes between healthy human individuals. Naive CD8 cells lacked CD45RO and underwent positive selection for CCR7, leaving out terminally differentiated effector memory CD45RA+ cells. Some clones are missing from TCRdb's copy, which holds only in-frame ones; the method was immunoSEQ multiplex PCR. Of about 1,900,000 clones in the sample, approximately 95% are singletons; the top ten hold more than 0.9%. The sample was naive CD8+ T cells sorted from blood. The receptors stem from a man between 18 and 35 years old in good health.

The chain links TRBV19 to TRBJ1-1; D may be TRBD1 (6 bases). The CDR3 runs to 13 residues. The germline V gene encodes CDR1 LNHDA and CDR2 SQIVND (reference sequence). Deletions cut 9 bases from V and 1 base from J, with 12 bases between. CDR3 in amino acids: CASGWGQNTEAFF. CDR3 nucleotide sequence: TGTGCCAGCGGCTGGGGGCAGAACACTGAAGCTTTCTTT.

V is TRBV11-2 and J is TRBJ2-2; either TRBD1 or TRBD2 may supply D (5 bases each). Trimming took 5 bases from V and 2 from J, leaving 12 bases between them. The germline gives CDR1 SGHAT, CDR2 FQNNGV. There are 15 residues in the CDR3. In DNA form, the CDR3 reads TGTGCCAGCAGCCTGAGAGGGGCCAACACCGGGGAGCTGTTTTTT. Translation: CASSLRGANTGELFF.

The rearrangement links TRBV6-5 to TRBJ2-5; TRBD2 agrees at 13 bases. Per the germline V gene, CDR1 is MNHEY and CDR2 is SVGAGI. Losses at the gene ends were 4 bases for V and 5 bases for J; bases not matched to a gene: 7. CDR3 length equals 16 residues. CDR3 sequence (DNA): TGTGCCAGCAGTTTAGGACTAGCGGGAGAGTGGGAGACCCAGTACTTC. This sequence encodes CASSLGLAGEWETQYF.

The chain couples TRBV4-3 to TRBJ2-7; D gene uncertain. Germline lookup yields CDR1 LGHNA and CDR2 YSLEER. Trimming pared 0 bases from V and 4 bases from J, leaving 19 bases between. The CDR3 covers 17 residues. The chain's CDR3 is CASSQEIFSAFGYEQYF. The DNA of the CDR3 is TGCGCCAGCAGCCAAGAAATTTTCTCAGCCTTCGGGTACGAGCAGTACTTC.

This rearrangement joins TRBV7-8 to TRBJ1-4; no clear D gene. Germline loops: CDR1 SGHVS, CDR2 FQNEAQ. V was trimmed by 1 base and J by 3 bases, leaving 15 bases between them. The CDR3 is made up of 17 amino acids. In DNA, the CDR3 is TGTGCCAGCAGCTTAGTTCCCACTCCGGCGGCTAATGAAAAACTGTTTTTT. This translates into CASSLVPTPAANEKLFF. The variable domain in full, with the rest retrieved from reference TRBV7-8 and TRBJ1-4, is GAGVSQSPRYKVAKRGQDVALRCDPISGHVSLFWYQQALGQGPEFLTYFQNEAQLDKSGLPSDRFFAERPEGSVSTLKIQRTQQEDSAVYLCASSLVPTPAANEKLFFGSGTQLSVL.

V and J are TRBV4-1 and TRBJ2-3; TRBD1 aligns across 12 bases. J lost 4 bases, V lost 4 bases, and 6 bases had no gene match. Per the germline V gene, CDR1 is MGHRA and CDR2 is YSYEKL. The CDR3 consists of 16 residues. CDR3 DNA sequence: TGCGCCAGCAGCCTCCGGGACAGGGGGCCCCCAGATACGCAGTATTTT. Residues: CASSLRDRGPPDTQYF.

V gene TRBV7-9 combines with J gene TRBJ2-1; D may correspond to TRBD1 or TRBD2 (5 bases each). V gave up 5 bases and J gave up 9 bases, with 14 bases separating them. Germline values: CDR1 SEHNR, CDR2 FQNEAQ (reference sequence). This CDR3 is 13 amino acids long. The CDR3 DNA follows: TGTGCCAGCAGCCCACTACGGGGCGGTGAGCAGTTCTTC. Its protein product is CASSPLRGGEQFF. Supplemented by reference TRBV7-9 and TRBJ2-1, the full variable domain reads DTGVSQNPRHKITKRGQNVTFRCDPISEHNRLYWYRQTLGQGPEFLTYFQNEAQLEKSRLLSDRFSAERPKGSFSTLEIQRTEQGDSAMYLCASSPLRGGEQFFGPGTRLTVL.

The CDR3 region is CAWKLKGPSYGYTF. For the CDR3, the DNA is TGTGCCTGGAAGTTAAAGGGTCCCAGCTATGGCTACACCTTC. The rearrangement links TRBV30 to TRBJ1-2; D is uncertain. CDR3 length: 14 residues. V lost 4 bases to trimming and J lost 4 bases, with 16 bases between them. CDR1 GTSNPN and CDR2 SVGIG come from the germline V gene (reference sequence).

This chain links TRBV11-2 with TRBJ2-5, with 7 bases fitting TRBD2. Unmatched junction bases numbered 13, after V lost 5 bases and J lost 4 bases. This CDR3 is built from 16 residues. Per germline, CDR1 SGHAT and CDR2 FQNNGV. The CDR3 nucleotides read TGTGCCAGCAGCACTAGCGACCTTTTTATTCCAGAGACCCAGTACTTC. Translation gives CASSTSDLFIPETQYF.

In DNA form, the CDR3 reads TGCGCCAGCAGCCCCTCTGACAAGGGGGCATTTTACGAGCAGTACTTC. It specifies CASSPSDKGAFYEQYF. The chain has TRBV4-1 and TRBJ2-7; the match to TRBD1 covers 7 bases. Germline-derived CDR1 and CDR2 are MGHRA and YSYEKL. Losses at the gene ends were 4 bases for V and 4 bases for J; bases not matched to a gene: 13. This CDR3 is built from 16 residues.

The V and J genes are TRBV7-2 and TRBJ2-3, with TRBD2 as a possible D gene (6 bases). Between the trimmed V and J ends, which lost 5 bases and 0 bases, there was a span of 12 bases. CDR3 length equals 15 residues. Germline V gene sequence: CDR1 SGHTA, CDR2 FQGNSA. The CDR3 region has the DNA TGTGCCAGCAGCGGCCCGGGGGACAGCACAGATACGCAGTATTTT. Translated, it gives CASSGPGDSTDTQYF.

The chain has TRBV19 and TRBJ1-6, with a possible D match to TRBD1 (6 bases). CDR1 is LNHDA and CDR2 is SQIVND in the germline V gene (reference sequence). V was clipped by 3 bases and J by 6 bases, with 12 bases between them. This CDR3 region has 15 residues. The CDR3 here is CASSIFRGGNSPLHF. The CDR3 DNA reads as TGTGCCAGTAGTATTTTTAGGGGGGGTAATTCACCCCTCCACTTT.

On this clone itself: This sample also contains other DNA sequences that code for the same CDR3. The V call is TRBV29-1, the J call TRBJ2-7; TRBD2 matches 8 bases. Germline V gives CDR1 SQVTM, CDR2 ANQGSEA. J lost 0 bases, V lost 4 bases, and 2 bases had no gene match. This CDR3 region has 13 residues. DNA of the CDR3: TGCAGCGTTGGTAGCGGGGCCTCCTACGAGCAGTACTTC. Translating it yields CSVGSGASYEQYF.

The chain combines TRBV27 with TRBJ1-6; perhaps TRBD1 as D (5 bases). V was cut by 0 bases and J by 7 bases, with 13 bases left in between. This CDR3 is built from 16 residues. Germline V gives CDR1 MNHEY, CDR2 SMNVEV (reference sequence). CDR3 coding DNA: TGTGCCAGCAGTTTATCGGGGGGGTTCGGGAATTCACCCCTCCACTTT. Amino acids: CASSLSGGFGNSPLHF.

The gene calls are TRBV6-6 and TRBJ2-7; D is ambiguous. V lost 8 bases and J 4 bases, leaving 18 bases between the germline ends. The V gene's germline CDR1 is MNHNY and CDR2 SVGAGI (reference sequence). The CDR3 runs 14 residues. Written as DNA, the CDR3 is TGTGCCAGCGGTGGCATCCAAATTTCGTACGAGCAGTACTTC. This sequence encodes CASGGIQISYEQYF.

The CDR3 reads CASSVGTGGDTEAFF. DNA for the CDR3: TGTGCCAGCAGCGTTGGGACAGGGGGAGACACTGAAGCTTTCTTT. This rearrangement joins TRBV7-9 to TRBJ1-1, with 11 bases aligning to TRBD1. CDR3 length equals 15 residues. Germline V gene data show CDR1 as SEHNR and CDR2 as FQNEAQ (reference sequence). V shed 5 bases, J shed 3 bases, and the junction held 5 bases outside the gene matches.

For this clone: The junction and the germline gene differ at one end; a read error may be behind it. The chain employs TRBV9 and TRBJ1-3; a possible D gene is TRBD1 (5 bases). Looked up from germline, CDR1 is SGDLS and CDR2 is YYNGEE. This CDR3 is built from 13 residues. CDR3 amino acids: CASNPGGENAIYF. For the CDR3, the DNA is TGTGCCAGCAATCCTGGGGGGGAAAACGCCATATATTTT.